This T cell receptor (beta chain) stems from a study of PD-1 blockade in classical Hodgkin lymphoma. Profiled with immunoSEQ multiplex PCR; TCRdb holds only in-frame clones, not every one. The profile covers some 70,000 clones, with about 94% appearing a single time and 2.6% taken by the ten largest. Trimming removed 6 bases from V and 4 bases from J, with 16 bases in between. In germline, CDR1 is KGHSH, CDR2 LQKENI. CDR3 length: 14 residues. The time point is: newly diagnosed, previously untreated cHL patient sample. The chain joins TRBV18 to TRBJ2-7; either TRBD1 or TRBD2 may supply D (5 bases each). The clonotype was recovered from a human donor with classical Hodgkin lymphoma. Sequenced material: peripheral blood mononuclear cells (PBMCs). CDR3 residues: CASSWGTSGYEQYF. In nucleotides, the CDR3 is TGTGCCAGCTCCTGGGGGACGTCCGGGTACGAGCAGTACTTC.